The sequence of this T cell receptor beta chain was determined in a study of regulatory T cells in long-lasting Graves disease. Trimming took off 4 bases at V and 4 bases at J, with 10 bases between the two ends. The length of the CDR3 is 13 residues. Germline assignment: CDR1 SGHRS and CDR2 YFSETQ. Time point: persistent/refractory GD, antithyroid drugs over 5 years with positive TRAb. TCR sequences were obtained from RNA taken from PBMCs. The authors built TCR beta libraries using iRepertoire HTBI primers and Arm-PCR of CDR3 regions. TCRdb analysed the multiplex PCR reads with MiXCR anew, one entry per CDR3 protein. The sample holds a few hundred thousand distinct CDR3 sequences, roughly a quarter seen once. Regarding this clonotype: Its antigen is not identified.

Study-level findings and limits: TRBV28, TRBJ1-2 and TRBJ2-5 were favored in persistent disease.

This TCR was recovered from a female donor with Graves disease. The material was peripheral blood mononuclear cells (PBMCs), obtained when the disease was refractory, from a patient treated with antithyroid drugs. This chain joins TRBV5-1 and TRBJ2-3; no definite D call. This chain's CDR3 is CASSPAKADTQYF. The CDR3 coding sequence is TGCGCCAGCAGCCCGGCAAAGGCAGATACGCAGTATTTT.